This TCR beta chain was sequenced during a study of cytomegalovirus exposure and HLA in healthy donors (dated by TCRdb to about 2017). For the study in its entirety: An earlier analysis of fewer than 750 of the donors reported approximately 280 Gb of sequence data and around 110 million unique TCR beta sequences obtained from 180 million or so T cells. An earlier analysis of several hundred of the donors applied high-throughput TCR beta sequencing to assess whether each TCR beta V gene segment acted as functional or pseudogenic. Of the 300 to 450 genotyped donors, about 80% fell in the genetic ancestry cluster associated with self-reported Caucasian donors. In a later genetic analysis, genome-wide SNP genotypes for 398 of the 666 donors were used, and that subset was treated as a discovery cohort. The study was designed to test whether signatures of past pathogen exposure could be identified by cataloging public T cell receptors. Typing coverage varied by locus: roughly 629-640 donors for A, B, C, DRB1 and DQB1; more than 500 for DQA1; about 570 for DPA1; around 450 for DPB1. In addition to the first cohort of hundreds of subjects, a separate validation cohort of approximately 120 different subjects was used. Donor age, sex, ethnicity and CMV serostatus were collected together with the repertoire data. In a later analysis, previously published TCR beta repertoires from 666 donors were re-analyzed and high-resolution HLA genotyping was added so that TCR occurrence patterns could be studied. HLA typing included class I and class II loci at four-digit resolution. About 280 gigabases of sequencing data and roughly 81 million unique TCR sequences made up an early release that covered 500 to 650 HLA-typed donors. Every discovery cohort repertoire had been produced on one sequencing platform. A few DR-DQ haplotypes were treated as single units for association and clustering because of strong linkage in the cohort. Across 398 genotyped donors of the cohort, an average of about 200,000 unique TCR beta nucleotide sequences per donor were sequenced, and approximately 17% of those sequences were non-productive. High-throughput TCR immunosequencing, statistical association of individual TCRs with disease status, and machine learning were combined to predict cytomegalovirus infection status. The study profiled the T cell repertoires of 550 to 700 subjects by immunosequencing and related them to cytomegalovirus serostatus. Rather than drawing on any new phenotypic data, the later analysis identified candidate immune exposures from TCR beta sequences and the way those sequences occurred across donors.

The cohort consisted of 600 to 700 healthy bone marrow donors. Cohort members were all nominally healthy when sampled, although unrecorded immune exposures were likely present. The donor was CMV seronegative and belonged to the group of 320 or so seronegative cohort members. A peripheral blood sample was provided by each donor, and peripheral blood mononuclear cells were used for TCR beta sequencing. The Qiagen DNeasy Blood Extraction Kit was used to extract genomic DNA from the blood cell samples. Libraries were prepared through the immunoSEQ multiplex PCR assay. For the multiplex PCR, a mixture combining 60 forward primers for TCR Vbeta segments and 13 reverse primers for TCR Jbeta segments was used. The CDR3 region of rearranged TCR beta genes was amplified from genomic DNA with a multiplex PCR assay. The amplified TCR beta libraries were sequenced on the Illumina HiSeq System as 87-base-pair reads. On the authors' methods: Across the 700 or so repertoires, a later analysis counted approximately 83 million unique TCR beta chains, around 11 million of which were shared by at least two donors. Raw reads were error-corrected and collapsed into unique sequences with a nearest-neighbor algorithm that merged closely related sequences to remove PCR and sequencing errors. To assign V, D and J gene segments, CDR3 sequences were aligned to IMGT reference sequences. For a sequence to be retained, a match of at least six nucleotides was required to both a V gene segment and a J gene segment. Rearrangements were classified as productive when the CDR3 lacked stop codons and remained in frame with V and J, and all other rearrangements were classified as non-productive. Following IMGT convention, CDR3 was defined as the stretch from the second conserved V-encoded cysteine up to the conserved J-encoded phenylalanine. The earlier analysis of about 610 of the donors excluded any sequence lacking an unambiguous match to a single V gene segment. In an earlier analysis of several hundred of the donors, V segments were called functional above 56.7% productive rearrangements and were called segregating when the between-donor standard deviation exceeded 5%. A statistical classification framework was built for diagnosing cytomegalovirus status from the catalog of TCR beta chain sequences. In a later analysis, V and J genes were assigned by comparing TCR nucleotide sequences against IMGT/GENE-DB human TR gene sequences. The TCRdist pipeline was used in a later analysis to assign CDR3 sequences and most-parsimonious VDJ recombination scenarios. In a later analysis, every TCR beta chain was defined by the combination of its CDR3 amino acid sequence and its V-gene family, and reads without a unique V-gene family were dropped. In a later analysis, some 600 highly shared, low-generation-probability nucleotide sequences were removed to address suspected cross-contamination and a sequencing artifact. In a later analysis, a clonal expansion index for each public chain was calculated from normalized within-repertoire ranks of inferred template counts. Generation probabilities in a later analysis came from a VDJ recombination model fitted to out-of-frame rearrangements, and those results were checked against IGoR. In a later analysis, TCR-TCR, TCR-HLA and TCR-CMV co-occurrence was scored with hypergeometric tests, and a repertoire-size bias correction was applied to TCR pairs. False discovery rates were estimated in a later analysis by permuting HLA or CMV assignments 20 times. In a later analysis, co-occurring TCRs were grouped with DBSCAN, and TCRdist sequence similarity was added when clustering was performed within HLA-allele-positive subsets. For co-occurrence clustering, repertoires with fewer than 30,000 or more than 120,000 public chains were excluded, along with a handful of repertoires with anomalous nucleotide sharing. TCRdb obtained this table from immuneACCESS and retained in-frame rearrangements with V and J assigned. These tables miss some clones; where compared with another copy, unresolved V genes account for less than half of the shortfall, and the remainder is unexplained. That table is the source of V, J and clone size, and D and trimming were worked out from the DNA. Counted in this sample were 210,000 or so clones; around 80% of them appeared once. The leading ten clones occupy about 0.45% of the sample.

Turning to this clone: Its specific antigen is unknown. Within one base of it there is no much larger clone, and no base qualities were kept.

The V end gives up 3 bases and the J end 7 bases, leaving 4 bases in the junction not matched to a gene. The germline V gene provides CDR1 SGDLS and CDR2 YYNGEE. From cysteine to phenylalanine, the CDR3 is 15 amino acids long. The read is trimmed to its CDR3 DNA, 45 bases read in frame from base 1. Results the study describes overall, beyond this receptor: Some IMGT-functional V segments, including TRBV6-2 and TRBV6-3, could not be told apart with the 87-base-pair reads, so those segments were excluded. In an earlier analysis of approximately 590 of the donors, most TCR beta V segments appeared in productive rearrangements about 87% or about 30% of the time, broadly matching IMGT annotations. The classifier was reported to diagnose cytomegalovirus status with high specificity and sensitivity in both the original cohort and the validation cohort. In a later genetic analysis, a missense DCLRE1C variant was associated with V-gene and J-gene trimming of TCR beta chains, and the association was replicated in an independent cohort. The authors suggested that the approach could potentially be generalized to other disease states and immunological phenotypes. In a later analysis, several top co-occurrence clusters were reported to appear linked to parvovirus B19, influenza, CMV and Epstein-Barr virus. When HLA alleles, especially DR and DQ, strongly co-occurred, TCR associations were difficult to assign to individual alleles. A later analysis found that most CMV-associated TCR beta chains appeared HLA-restricted, with HLA associations seemingly driven largely by CMV exposure. A further reported finding was that TCR beta sequences accurately predicted the HLA-A and HLA-B alleles for most subjects in the first cohort. Only TCR beta chains were sequenced in this cohort, and the absence of alpha or paired-chain data limited detectable features. Most TCR sequences were seen in very few donors, while some public TCRs were found in many individuals. Compared with equally common non-associated chains, HLA-associated TCR beta chains in a later analysis were more clonally expanded and had lower generation probabilities. For the cohort, immune exposure information was limited to CMV serostatus. Roughly 15 rarely observed V segments, including chromosome 9 orphons, were excluded from the earlier analysis of some 590 of the donors because counts were too low. A later genetic analysis reported fewer N-insertions in productive TCRs among donors in an Asian-associated ancestry cluster than the roughly 670-donor mean. The study gave a list of some 150 TCR beta chains associated with cytomegalovirus. Three of the identified cytomegalovirus-associated TCR beta chains were confirmed in vitro to be specific for cytomegalovirus antigens. In a later analysis, 15,000 to 20,000 TCR beta sequences were associated with specific HLA alleles at a false discovery rate of 0.05. A cluster of highly shared sequence variants was judged likely to be a technical artifact of the sequencing pipeline. Correlated functional status among segregating V segments might be attributable to linkage disequilibrium, but an unknown experimental factor could not be ruled out. According to a later analysis, TCR association rates differed among HLA loci, with DRB1 alleles showing the most associated TCRs and HLA-C alleles showing the fewest. Because HLA typing was missing for some donors at each locus, association tests included only the typed subset. The presence/absence analyses assumed that sequencing depth was roughly uniform across donors, and that assumption may not be true.

This receptor was obtained from a boy between 10 and 17 years old in good health and CMV-seronegative. Sequenced sample: PBMCs. The sequence links TRBV9 to TRBJ2-3; TRBD2 matches 14 bases in the middle. The CDR3 protein is CASSAGLAGDNTQYF. The DNA sequence is as follows: TGTGCCAGCAGCGCGGGACTAGCGGGAGACAATACGCAGTATTTT.